This T cell receptor (beta chain) originates from a study of blood T cell repertoires in COVID-19. Study-wide context: Acute and convalescent COVID-19 samples came from the United States, Italy and Spain. From T cells, B-cell-depleted T cells, or PBMCs came the material, which was cDNA or gDNA.

Source study methods: Reference gene primer amplification in the assay estimated nucleated cell counts. TCRdb's copy holds only in-frame clones and misses some; the assay was immunoSEQ multiplex PCR. The DNA gave D and trimming, while V, J and clone size come from that table. The repertoire holds about 140,000 clones, approximately 85% seen once, with about 2.9% in the top ten. This sequence was found in a man aged 50 to 60 with acute or convalescent COVID-19. Sequenced sample: peripheral blood.

The CDR3 nucleotides read TGTGCCAGCTCAGTCGAGACAACTAATGAAAAACTGTTTTTT. Translating it yields CASSVETTNEKLFF. V and J are TRBV18 and TRBJ1-4; D is unresolved. The V gene's germline CDR1 is KGHSH and CDR2 LQKENI. The CDR3 is made up of 14 amino acids. Trimming removed 5 bases from V and 0 bases from J, with 7 bases in between.